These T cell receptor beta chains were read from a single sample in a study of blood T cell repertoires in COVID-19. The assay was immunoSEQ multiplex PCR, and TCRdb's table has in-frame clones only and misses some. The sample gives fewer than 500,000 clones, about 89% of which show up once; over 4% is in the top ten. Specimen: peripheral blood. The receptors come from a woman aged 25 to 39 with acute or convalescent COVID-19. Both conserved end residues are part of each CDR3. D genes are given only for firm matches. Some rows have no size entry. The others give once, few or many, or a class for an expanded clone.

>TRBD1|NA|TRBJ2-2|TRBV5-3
CARSIGTELANTGELFF
TGTGCCAGAAGCATAGGGACAGAGCTCGCGAACACCGGGGAGCTGTTTTTT
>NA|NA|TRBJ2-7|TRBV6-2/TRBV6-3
CASSPYRDSEQYF
TGTGCCAGCAGTCCCTACAGGGATTCCGAGCAGTACTTC
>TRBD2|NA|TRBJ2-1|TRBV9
CASSVEGAGGYNEQFF
TGTGCCAGCAGCGTAGAGGGAGCGGGGGGCTACAATGAGCAGTTCTTC
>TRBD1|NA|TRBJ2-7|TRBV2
CASRARDRGYEQYF
TGTGCCAGCAGAGCCCGGGACAGGGGTTACGAGCAGTACTTC
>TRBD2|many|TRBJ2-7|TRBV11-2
CASSLGGGAYEQYF
TGTGCCAGCAGCTTAGGCGGGGGGGCCTACGAGCAGTACTTC
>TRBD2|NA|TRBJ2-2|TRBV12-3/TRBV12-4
CASSFSGLGELFF
TGTGCCAGCAGTTTTAGCGGGCTCGGGGAGCTGTTTTTT
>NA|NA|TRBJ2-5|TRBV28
CASSLPFEETQYF
TGTGCCAGCAGTTTACCGTTCGAAGAGACCCAGTACTTC
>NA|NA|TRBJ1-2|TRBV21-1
CASSSGTKDYGYTF
TGTGCCAGCAGTAGCGGGACAAAAGACTATGGCTACACCTTC
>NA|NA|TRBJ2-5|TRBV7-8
CASSLRWETQYF
TGTGCCAGCAGCTTGAGGTGGGAGACCCAGTACTTC
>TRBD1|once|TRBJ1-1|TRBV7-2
CASSPRTGGGTEAFF
TGTGCCAGCAGCCCCCGGACAGGGGGTGGTACTGAAGCTTTCTTT
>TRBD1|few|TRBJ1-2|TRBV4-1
CASSPKPGQGKNYGYTF
TGCGCCAGCAGCCCGAAGCCGGGACAGGGGAAAAACTATGGCTACACCTTC
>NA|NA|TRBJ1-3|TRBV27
CASRGAGAGNTIYF
TGTGCCAGCAGGGGGGCGGGGGCTGGAAACACCATATATTTT
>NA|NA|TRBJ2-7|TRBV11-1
CASSNIQGYEQYF
TGTGCCAGCAGCAACATACAGGGCTACGAGCAGTACTTC
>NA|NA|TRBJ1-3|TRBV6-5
CASIYSSLVSGNTIYF
TGTGCCAGCATTTACAGCTCTCTTGTCTCTGGAAACACCATATATTTT
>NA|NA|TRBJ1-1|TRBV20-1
CSGQINTEAFF
TGCAGTGGACAGATAAACACTGAAGCTTTCTTT
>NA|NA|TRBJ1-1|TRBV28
CATGGVRNTEAFF
TGTGCCACCGGGGGGGTTAGGAACACTGAAGCTTTCTTT
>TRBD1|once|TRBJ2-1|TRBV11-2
CASSLSTGTENEQFF
TGTGCCAGCAGCTTATCGACAGGGACGGAGAATGAGCAGTTCTTC
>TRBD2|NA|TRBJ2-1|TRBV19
CASKGTSGDNEQFF
TGTGCCAGTAAAGGGACTAGCGGGGACAATGAGCAGTTCTTC
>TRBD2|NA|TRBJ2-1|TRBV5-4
CASSHGDYSYNEQFF
TGTGCCAGCAGCCACGGGGACTACTCCTACAATGAGCAGTTCTTC
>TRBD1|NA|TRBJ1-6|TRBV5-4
CASSLGRRQGINSPLHF
TGTGCCAGCAGCTTGGGAAGAAGACAGGGGATCAATTCACCCCTCCACTTT
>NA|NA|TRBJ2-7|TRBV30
CAWGPSGLDSYEQYF
TGTGCCTGGGGCCCGTCGGGACTGGACTCCTACGAGCAGTACTTC
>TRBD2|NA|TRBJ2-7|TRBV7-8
CASSTGGEQYF
TGTGCCAGCAGTACGGGGGGCGAGCAGTACTTC